This is a list of T cell receptor beta chains from one sample in a study of OX40 agonist ivuxolimab in advanced cancers. TCRdb's table, derived via immunoSEQ multiplex PCR, lists solely in-frame clones and lacks some. The sample comprises 55,000 to 95,000 clones, around 88% of which are singletons, and 2.5% to 3.5% rests with the top ten. The material sequenced was CD4+ or CD8+ T cells sorted from blood, taken in a trial of the OX40 agonist ivuxolimab. These TCRs come from an adult with an advanced solid tumor such as melanoma, head and neck, liver or kidney cancer. CDR3s include the opening cysteine and the closing phenylalanine or tryptophan. D genes are given only for firm matches. Expanded clones are given a class, and other clones once, few, many or no size at all.

d_gene	v_gene	j_gene	abundance	CDR3nt	CDR3aa
NA	TRBV18	TRBJ2-7	NA	TGTGCCAGCTCACGCGGGACAGACTACGAGCAGTACTTC	CASSRGTDYEQYF
TRBD2	TRBV29-1	TRBJ2-1	NA	TGCAGCGTTGAAGATTCTTGGGAGGGAGGTGAGCAGTTCTTC	CSVEDSWEGGEQFF
NA	TRBV2	TRBJ1-5	NA	TGTGCCAGCAGTGGGGGTGGAGGGTCTCAGCCCCAGCATTTT	CASSGGGGSQPQHF
NA	TRBV13	TRBJ2-5	NA	TGTGCCAGCAGCTTACGCCGACAGGCAATCCAAGAGACCCAGTACTTC	CASSLRRQAIQETQYF
NA	TRBV27	TRBJ2-2	NA	TGTGCCAGCAGTTTTTATAGGACAGTCCACTCCGGGGAGCTGTTTTTT	CASSFYRTVHSGELFF
TRBD2	TRBV5-1	TRBJ2-3	NA	TGCGCCAGCACCACGGGGGGAAGCACAGATACGCAGTATTTT	CASTTGGSTDTQYF
TRBD1	TRBV6-6	TRBJ2-7	NA	TGTGCCAGCAGAAAGGGACAGGTAACCTACGAGCAGTACTTC	CASRKGQVTYEQYF
NA	TRBV30	TRBJ2-4	NA	TGTGCCTGGAGTTCTCTGGACATTCAGTACTTC	CAWSSLDIQYF
TRBD2	TRBV6-6	TRBJ2-7	NA	TGTGCCAGCAGTACGAGGCGGGAGGGGTACGAGCAGTACTTC	CASSTRREGYEQYF
TRBD1	TRBV5-5	TRBJ1-1	NA	TGTGCCAGCAGCTTGATCCCGGGACAGTACACTGAAGCTTTCTTT	CASSLIPGQYTEAFF
TRBD1	TRBV5-1	TRBJ1-2	NA	TGCGCCAGCAGCTCCGGACAGGCCACTAACTATGGCTACACCTTC	CASSSGQATNYGYTF
NA	TRBV11-3	TRBJ2-7	NA	TGTGCCAGCAGCTTATTGGAGCAGCAGTACTTC	CASSLLEQQYF
TRBD1	TRBV30	TRBJ1-1	NA	TGTGCCTGGGGGGGACAGGGAGGCACTGAAGCTTTCTTT	CAWGGQGGTEAFF
TRBD1	TRBV5-1	TRBJ2-1	NA	TGCGCCAGCAGCTCTACAGGGGGCAGTTTTAGGAATGAGCAGTTCTTC	CASSSTGGSFRNEQFF
TRBD1	TRBV2	TRBJ1-1	NA	TGTGCCAGCAGGGCAGAACAGGGGGCAAACACTGAAGCTTTCTTT	CASRAEQGANTEAFF
NA	TRBV7-9	TRBJ2-7	NA	TGTGCCAGCAGCCGCAGGGAGAGGTCTTACGAGCAGTACTTC	CASSRRERSYEQYF
NA	TRBV27	TRBJ2-5	NA	TGTGCCAGCAGTTTCGTAGCAGAAGAGACCCAGTACTTC	CASSFVAEETQYF
NA	TRBV28	TRBJ2-4	NA	TGTGCCAGCACCGGTAGCGGAACCCGAATGGTAGCCAAAAACATTCAGTACTTC	CASTGSGTRMVAKNIQYF
NA	TRBV2	TRBJ1-2	NA	TGTGCCAGCAGTGAGGGGACACCATATGGCTACACCTTC	CASSEGTPYGYTF
NA	TRBV5-6	TRBJ2-6	NA	TGTGCCAGCAGCTTGTGGTGGAGCTCTGGGGCCAACGTCCTGACTTTC	CASSLWWSSGANVLTF
NA	TRBV30	TRBJ1-1	few	TGTGCCTGGAGTGTAAGCGGACGCACTGAAGCTTTCTTT	CAWSVSGRTEAFF
TRBD1	TRBV7-2	TRBJ1-5	once	TGTGCCAGCAGCTGGACAGGGGGTTACAATCAGCCCCAGCATTTT	CASSWTGGYNQPQHF
NA	TRBV18	TRBJ2-4	NA	TGTGCCAGCTCACCATCACGAGAGCTTCTAGCCAAAAACATTCAGTACTTC	CASSPSRELLAKNIQYF
TRBD1	TRBV5-6	TRBJ2-2	NA	TGTGCCAGCAGCTTATTCAGGACAGGACAGAACACCGGGGAGCTGTTTTTT	CASSLFRTGQNTGELFF
TRBD2	TRBV14	TRBJ2-5	NA	TGTGCCAGCAGCCAAGTGGAGCGGGGGACCCAGTACTTC	CASSQVERGTQYF
NA	TRBV30	TRBJ1-4	NA	TGTGCCTGGAGTGTGCAGGGAGAAGGGGCTAATGAAAAACTGTTTTTT	CAWSVQGEGANEKLFF
NA	TRBV7-6	TRBJ1-5	NA	TGTGCCAGCAGCGCACAGGGTTTAGGGCAAGGTCAGCCCCAGCATTTT	CASSAQGLGQGQPQHF
NA	TRBV5-4	TRBJ1-1	few	TGTGCCAGCAGCTTCGGGGCGAACACTGAAGCTTTCTTT	CASSFGANTEAFF
NA	TRBV5-1	TRBJ2-3	NA	TGCGCCAGCAGGCGTACCCTTAGCGCCACAGATACGCAGTATTTT	CASRRTLSATDTQYF
TRBD1	TRBV15	TRBJ2-7	NA	TGTGCCACCAGCCCGGGACAGACGTATCGTCGGGCAATTCCCTACGAGCAGTACTTC	CATSPGQTYRRAIPYEQYF
NA	TRBV4-1	TRBJ2-3	NA	TGCGCCAGCAGCCGGTCCAGCCTCCGTTTTCCCGCCGATACGCAGTATTTT	CASSRSSLRFPADTQYF
TRBD2	TRBV11-2	TRBJ2-3	NA	TGTGCCAGCAGCTTAATTCTAGCGGGGGCCTACGTGGCAGATACGCAGTATTTT	CASSLILAGAYVADTQYF
NA	TRBV7-6	TRBJ2-5	NA	TGTGCCAGCAGCCTGGCGGGTTTTGCGCAAGAGACCCAGTACTTC	CASSLAGFAQETQYF
NA	TRBV18	TRBJ1-2	NA	TGTGCCAGCTCACTTGGAGGGGCTACTGACTATGGCTACACCTTC	CASSLGGATDYGYTF
NA	TRBV7-8	TRBJ1-5	NA	TGTGCCAGCAGCTTAAGTTATCAGCCCCAGCATTTT	CASSLSYQPQHF
NA	TRBV19	TRBJ1-5	NA	TGTGCCAGTAGTATAGTGGGGGGCAATCAGCCCCAGCATTTT	CASSIVGGNQPQHF
NA	TRBV2	TRBJ1-2	NA	TGTGCCAGCAGTGAGTCTCCAGCTAACTATGGCTACACCTTC	CASSESPANYGYTF
NA	TRBV6-1	TRBJ1-1	few	TGTGCCAGCAGTGAGGCGGCAGGGCCTCCCTATGAAGCTTTCTTT	CASSEAAGPPYEAFF
NA	TRBV7-2	TRBJ1-4	NA	TGTGCCAGCAGCCCCAACCGGGGCACTGAAAAACTGTTTTTT	CASSPNRGTEKLFF
TRBD2	TRBV2	TRBJ2-2	NA	TGTGCCAGCCGCAGACTAGCGGGAGGACCCGGGGAGCTGTTTTTT	CASRRLAGGPGELFF
TRBD1	TRBV5-4	TRBJ1-3	NA	TGTGCCAGCAGCTGGAACAGGGGTGAAGGAAACACCATATATTTT	CASSWNRGEGNTIYF
NA	TRBV19	TRBJ1-1	NA	TGTGCCAGTAGTATCCCCGGGCGGCGGACTGAAGCTTTCTTT	CASSIPGRRTEAFF
NA	TRBV6-4	TRBJ2-6	NA	TGTGCCAGGACAGGTGCTGGGGCCAACGTCCTGACTTTC	CARTGAGANVLTF
NA	TRBV6-6	TRBJ1-2	NA	TGTGCCAGCAGTTCCGGGGGCACCGCTAACTATGGCTACACCTTC	CASSSGGTANYGYTF
NA	TRBV9	TRBJ1-1	NA	TGTGCCAGCAGCTCAAACACAGGTGAAGCTTTCTTT	CASSSNTGEAFF
NA	TRBV30	TRBJ1-4	NA	TGTGCCTGGAGTGCGGGGACTAATGAAAAACTGTTTTTT	CAWSAGTNEKLFF
NA	TRBV19	TRBJ1-6	NA	TGTGCCAGTAGTATAGGCGGGGCGCGCAATTCACCCCTCCACTTT	CASSIGGARNSPLHF
NA	TRBV6-6	TRBJ2-7	NA	TGTGCCAGCAGCCATACTAGCTCCTACGAGCAGTACTTC	CASSHTSSYEQYF
NA	TRBV7-9	TRBJ2-5	few	TGTGCCAGCAGCTCGGACACGAAAGAGACCCAGTACTTC	CASSSDTKETQYF
NA	TRBV7-9	TRBJ2-2	once	TGTGCCAGCAGCTTAGCGTGGCGAACCGGGGAGCTGTTTTTT	CASSLAWRTGELFF
TRBD1	TRBV7-8	TRBJ1-6	NA	TGTGCCAGCAGTTCTAGCCTCCCGGGACAGGGTTCACCCCTCCACTTT	CASSSSLPGQGSPLHF
NA	TRBV11-2	TRBJ1-1	once	TGTGCCAGCAGCTTAGAGGGGGTTGCCACTGAAGCTTTCTTT	CASSLEGVATEAFF